The 20 T cell receptor beta chains reported below all come from one sample, sequenced in a study of blood T cell repertoires in COVID-19. TCRdb's table, derived via immunoSEQ multiplex PCR, lists solely in-frame clones and lacks some. In the table there are about 280,000 clones, roughly 86% of which are singletons. Material for sequencing was peripheral blood. The receptor set was obtained from a woman under 40 who had recovered from COVID-19.

The count of this clone is one. Written as DNA, the CDR3 is TGTGCCAGCAGCCACTCAATCCCTCGGACAGGGTGGACTGAAGCTTTCTTT. It is translated as CASSHSIPRTGWTEAFF. V is TRBV3-1 (or the pseudogene TRBV3-2) and J is TRBJ1-1; 8 bases align to TRBD1. Germline V gene data show CDR1 as LGHDT and CDR2 as YNNKEL (reference sequence). This CDR3 has 17 residues. The ends lost 3 bases at V and 5 bases at J; junction bases unmatched: 14.

The chain carries TRBV11-2 and TRBJ2-1; maybe TRBD2 (5 bases). Trimming pared 2 bases from V and 7 bases from J, leaving 9 bases between. Germline V CDR1 and CDR2: SGHAT, FQNNGV. This CDR3 is 13 amino acids long. In DNA form, the CDR3 reads TGTGCCAGCAGCTTACATAGCGAGAATGAGCAGTTCTTC. Protein product: CASSLHSENEQFF. Variable domain in full (rest from reference TRBV11-2 and TRBJ2-1): EAGVAQSPRYKIIEKRQSVAFWCNPISGHATLYWYQQILGQGPKLLIQFQNNGVVDDSQLPKDRFSAERLKGVDSTLKIQPAKLEDSAVYLCASSLHSENEQFFGPGTRLTVL.

CDR3 residues: CASSPQGAYTEAFF. The CDR3 region has the DNA TGTGCCAGCAGCCCCCAGGGGGCTTACACTGAAGCTTTCTTT. J is TRBJ1-1 and V is TRBV11-2; 8 bases align to TRBD1. The CDR3 is 14 residues long. Trimming took 5 bases from V and 3 from J; bases not matched to a gene: 5. The V gene's germline CDR1 is SGHAT and CDR2 FQNNGV.

V is TRBV10-1 and J is TRBJ1-3; D may be TRBD1 (6 bases). Germline values: CDR1 WNHNN, CDR2 SYGVQD (reference sequence). Trimming pared 9 bases from V and 0 bases from J, leaving 9 bases between. The CDR3 contains 13 residues. CDR3 nucleotides: TGCGCCAGGACAGGTGGCTCTGGAAACACCATATATTTT. Its translation is CARTGGSGNTIYF.

CDR3 in amino acids: CASSLVGGVETQYF. The CDR3 DNA reads TGTGCCAGCAGCTTGGTGGGGGGAGTGGAGACCCAGTACTTC. The chain couples TRBV5-8 to TRBJ2-5, with TRBD2 as a possible D gene (6 bases). V shed 0 bases and J shed 5 bases, with 11 bases lying between them. The germline V gene encodes CDR1 SGHTS and CDR2 YDEGEE. This CDR3 region has 14 residues.

The chain recombines TRBV4-1 with TRBJ1-1; D uncertain. CDR1 and CDR2 from the germline V gene are MGHRA and YSYEKL. The V gene lost 1 base and the J gene lost 6 bases, with 12 bases spanning the gap. The CDR3 contains 14 residues. CDR3 nucleotides: TGCGCCAGCAGCCAAGTCGAGCAGGTCCCTGAAGCTTTCTTT. This codes for CASSQVEQVPEAFF.

V and J are TRBV9 and TRBJ2-3; 11 nucleotides line up with TRBD2. Germline trimming cut 3 bases from V and 9 bases from J; bases unmatched to any gene: 18. CDR1 and CDR2 (germline): SGDLS, YYNGEE. This CDR3 region has 18 residues. CDR3 in amino acids: CASSAVDSGRASFRTQYF. Written as DNA, the CDR3 is TGTGCCAGCAGCGCCGTAGATAGCGGGAGGGCCTCTTTTAGGACGCAGTATTTT.

The chain has TRBV7-2 and TRBJ2-1, with a tentative D call TRBD2 (6 bases). Per the germline V gene, CDR1 is SGHTA and CDR2 is FQGNSA. V was clipped by 5 bases and J by 5 bases, with 10 bases between them. The CDR3 spans 13 residues. CDR3 bases: TGTGCCAGCAGCGCCCCTAGCGACAATGAGCAGTTCTTC. Translation gives CASSAPSDNEQFF.

V is TRBV10-2 and J is TRBJ1-1, with TRBD1 as a possible D gene (6 bases). CDR3 length equals 14 residues. V was cut by 3 bases and J by 1 base, with 9 bases left in between. Germline-derived CDR1 and CDR2 are WSHSY and SAAADI. The CDR3: CASSDRGANTEAFF. DNA of the CDR3: TGCGCCAGCAGTGACAGGGGCGCGAACACTGAAGCTTTCTTT.

This rearrangement joins TRBV7-9 to TRBJ1-2; D may be TRBD1 (5 bases). This CDR3 is 14 amino acids long. CDR1 is SEHNR, CDR2 FQNEAQ, per germline (reference sequence). V was clipped by 2 bases and J by 6 bases, with 13 bases between them. CDR3 nucleotides: TGTGCCAGCAGCTTATTAAGGGGAGGCGATGGCTACACCTTC. Its protein is CASSLLRGGDGYTF. Variable domain in full (rest from reference TRBV7-9 and TRBJ1-2): DTGVSQNPRHKITKRGQNVTFRCDPISEHNRLYWYRQTLGQGPEFLTYFQNEAQLEKSRLLSDRFSAERPKGSFSTLEIQRTEQGDSAMYLCASSLLRGGDGYTFGSGTRLTVV.

This rearrangement joins TRBV4-3 to TRBJ2-7, with D possibly being TRBD1 (7 bases). V gave up 4 bases and J gave up 4 bases, with 17 bases separating them. The CDR3 has 15 residues. Germline values: CDR1 LGHNA, CDR2 YSLEER. CDR3 protein: CASSLLYRGGYEQYF. Here the CDR3 DNA reads TGCGCCAGCAGCCTCCTCTACAGGGGAGGTTACGAGCAGTACTTC.

V usage is TRBV11-2 and J usage is TRBJ2-5, with D possibly TRBD1 on 6 matching bases. The CDR3 extends over 13 amino acids. Germline CDR1 reads SGHAT; CDR2 reads FQNNGV. V lost 4 bases and J lost 4, with 10 bases in between. The CDR3 reads CASSSRGRETQYF. CDR3 DNA: TGTGCCAGCAGCTCCAGGGGACGAGAGACCCAGTACTTC.

The CDR3, as DNA: TGTGCCAGCAGCTTAGCAGAGGCTGAGCAGTTCTTC. Translation: CASSLAEAEQFF. The chain uses TRBV7-2 and TRBJ2-1; no definite D call. Germline V gene data show CDR1 as SGHTA and CDR2 as FQGNSA. The CDR3 loop spans 12 amino acids. The V end lost 0 bases, the J end lost 9 bases, and 6 bases lay between the germline ends.

This clone was recorded only once. CDR3 coding DNA: TGTGCCAGCAGCCCCGGGACAGGGGTTACCGGGGAGCTGTTTTTT. Translating it yields CASSPGTGVTGELFF. The rearrangement uses TRBV11-3 and TRBJ2-2, with 10 positions matching TRBD1. The junction had 5 bases not matched to a gene; V was cut back by 5 bases and J by 5 bases. This CDR3 comprises 15 residues. CDR1 and CDR2 from the germline V gene are SGHNT and YENEEA.

The V call is TRBV14, the J call TRBJ2-5, with 8 bases that match TRBD2. Germline V gene data show CDR1 as SGHDN and CDR2 as FVKESK. Trimming took 1 base from V and 5 from J; bases not matched to a gene: 6. CDR3 length equals 15 residues. The CDR3 DNA is TGTGCCAGCAGCCAAGCCCCAGCGGGAGTGGAGACCCAGTACTTC. It is translated as CASSQAPAGVETQYF.

V usage is TRBV7-9 and J usage is TRBJ2-5; 7 positions agree with TRBD2. The CDR3 sequence is 14 residues long. Germline CDR1 is SEHNR and CDR2 is FQNEAQ (reference sequence). The trim removed 5 bases at V and 5 bases at J, leaving 8 bases unmatched. Here the CDR3 DNA reads TGTGCCAGCAGCCCACAAGTCGGGAGGGAGACCCAGTACTTC. This gives the protein CASSPQVGRETQYF.

The chain uses TRBV28 and TRBJ1-1; D remains ambiguous. Trimming took 4 bases from V and 3 from J, leaving 6 bases between them. The CDR3 is made up of 12 amino acids. From germline, CDR1 is MDHEN and CDR2 SYDVKM. CDR3 nucleotides: TGTGCCAGCAGTTATTCTTACACTGAAGCTTTCTTT. Translating gives CASSYSYTEAFF.

CDR3 nucleotides: TGTGCCAGCAGCCCCAGACCAGGTGACGAGCAGTACTTC. Amino acid sequence: CASSPRPGDEQYF. This chain uses TRBV28 with TRBJ2-7; D ambiguous. The CDR3 covers 13 residues. Trimming stripped 6 bases from V and 5 bases from J, with 14 bases between. Germline V gene lookup returns CDR1 MDHEN and CDR2 SYDVKM.

Worth noting for this clone: One junction end does not reproduce the germline sequence, and a read error may be involved. The V and J genes are TRBV5-6 and TRBJ2-7; no definite D call. This CDR3 contains 12 residues. CDR1 and CDR2 (germline): SGHDT, YYEEEE. The CDR3 reads CASSLDGYEQYF. For the CDR3, the DNA is TGTGCCAGCAGTTTGGACGGGTACGAGCAGTACTTC. The full variable domain, with the rest looked up from reference TRBV5-6 and TRBJ2-7, is DAGVTQSPTHLIKTRGQQVTLRCSPKSGHDTVSWYQQALGQGPQFIFQYYEEEERQRGNFPDRFSGHQFPNYSSELNVNALLLGDSALYLCASSLDGYEQYFGPGTRLTVT.

This clone was found once. The CDR3 region has the DNA TGTGCCAACGACCGAGGGTCCGGAAACACCATATATTTT. This codes for CANDRGSGNTIYF. The chain links TRBV12-3 or TRBV12-4 to TRBJ1-3; the D is unclear. The ends were cut back, 10 bases at V and 4 bases at J, with 14 bases in the middle. The CDR3 consists of 13 residues.